Listed below are T cell receptor delta chains from one sample, sequenced in a study of delta chains in infants with herpesvirus infections. TCRdb re-called the RT-PCR reads using CATT. The sample lists about 950 delta-chain clones; 9.1% were seen once. This sample comprised peripheral blood, obtained at time point 2 of longitudinal follow-up. Source of these receptors: a human donor who was a Ugandan infant, either HIV-exposed or HIV-unexposed (not recorded which). CDR3s include the opening cysteine and the closing phenylalanine or tryptophan. The order of the fields is V gene, D gene, J gene, clone size, CDR3 DNA, CDR3 protein. The D gene is left open where the match is weak. Rows may omit the clone size; those that give it use once, few, many or a size class.

v_call: TRDV1
d_call: -
j_call: TRDJ1
clone_size: -
cdr3_nt: TGTGCTCTTGGGGAAAAGGTTTTTTTCCTTCCCATCTTAGACTGGGATGATGATCACACCGATAAACTCATCTTT
cdr3_aa: CALGEKVFFLPILDWDDDHTDKLIF

v_call: TRDV1
d_call: -
j_call: TRDJ1
clone_size: large
cdr3_nt: TGTGCTCTTGGGGAACATAAATCCTCCCTAGTGATTTTCTACACCGATAAACTCATCTTT
cdr3_aa: CALGEHKSSLVIFYTDKLIF

v_call: TRDV1
d_call: TRDD3
j_call: TRDJ1
clone_size: few
cdr3_nt: TGTGCTCTTGGGGAACGGTCCCCACACTGGGGGATAAGGAAACTCATTTTT
cdr3_aa: CALGERSPHWGIRKLIF

v_call: TRDV2
d_call: TRDD3
j_call: TRDJ1
clone_size: -
cdr3_nt: TGTGCCTGTGACACGCTGGGGGATACCGACGCTAAACTCATCTTC
cdr3_aa: CACDTLGDTDAKLIF

v_call: TRDV1
d_call: TRDD3
j_call: TRDJ1
clone_size: large
cdr3_nt: TGTGCTCTTGGGGAATTCCCACCGTACTGGGGATCTGGAGGCGATAAACTCATCTTT
cdr3_aa: CALGEFPPYWGSGGDKLIF

v_call: TRDV1
d_call: -
j_call: TRDJ3
clone_size: few
cdr3_nt: TGTGCTCTTGGGGAAATAGCGCTGTCAAGCTCCTGGGACACCCGACAGATGTTTTTC
cdr3_aa: CALGEIALSSSWDTRQMFF

v_call: TRDV1
d_call: TRDD3
j_call: TRDJ1
clone_size: -
cdr3_nt: TGTGCTCTTGGGGCCTTTAGGAGGTGTGGTACTGGGGGTCACCCCACCGATAAACTCACCTTT
cdr3_aa: CALGAFRRCGTGGHPTDKLTF

v_call: TRDV1
d_call: TRDD3
j_call: TRDJ3
clone_size: large
cdr3_nt: TGTGCTCTTGGGGAACTCCCGTGGGGGATACCCTTCTCCTGGGACACCCGACAGATGTTTTTC
cdr3_aa: CALGELPWGIPFSWDTRQMFF

v_call: TRDV1
d_call: -
j_call: TRDJ1
clone_size: large
cdr3_nt: TGTGCTCTTGGGGGGACCCAACCAATCGCTACGGTCGGGGAACTTACCGATAAACTCATCTTT
cdr3_aa: CALGGTQPIATVGELTDKLIF

v_call: TRDV1
d_call: -
j_call: TRDJ1
clone_size: large
cdr3_nt: TGTGCTCTTGGGGAACTAGCCCTTTTCCACTACCTAAGGGTGTACACCGATAAACTCATCTTT
cdr3_aa: CALGELALFHYLRVYTDKLIF

v_call: TRDV1
d_call: TRDD3
j_call: TRDJ1
clone_size: large
cdr3_nt: TGTGCTCTTGGGGAACCCCGGCCTTCCTACCCCTGGGGGATACTTGGTACCGATAAACTCATCTTT
cdr3_aa: CALGEPRPSYPWGILGTDKLIF

v_call: TRDV1
d_call: TRDD3
j_call: TRDJ1
clone_size: few
cdr3_nt: TGTGCTCTTGGGGAACGAAAAGGATGGATCCGGGGGATCCCGTACACCGATAAACTCATCTTT
cdr3_aa: CALGERKGWIRGIPYTDKLIF

v_call: TRDV1
d_call: TRDD3
j_call: TRDJ1
clone_size: large
cdr3_nt: TGTGCTCTTGGGGATCCGGGGGATACGAATTTACTCATCTTT
cdr3_aa: CALGDPGDTNLLIF

v_call: TRDV2
d_call: TRDD3
j_call: TRDJ1
clone_size: few
cdr3_nt: TGTGCCTGTGACAGCCTGCTGGGGGATACCGATAAACTCATCTTT
cdr3_aa: CACDSLLGDTDKLIF

v_call: TRDV2
d_call: TRDD3
j_call: TRDJ1
clone_size: medium-sized
cdr3_nt: TGTGCCTGTGACACCCCCACTGGGGGATACGTCCCTTACACCGATAAACTCATCTTT
cdr3_aa: CACDTPTGGYVPYTDKLIF